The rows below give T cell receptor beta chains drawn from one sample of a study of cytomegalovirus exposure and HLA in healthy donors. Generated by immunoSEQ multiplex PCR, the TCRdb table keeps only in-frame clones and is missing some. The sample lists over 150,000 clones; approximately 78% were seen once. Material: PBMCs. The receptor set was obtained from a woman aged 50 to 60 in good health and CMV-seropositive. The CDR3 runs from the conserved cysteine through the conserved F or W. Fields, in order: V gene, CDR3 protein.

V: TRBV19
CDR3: CASSPQDATNEKLFF

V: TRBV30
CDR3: CAWRDLGADTGELFF

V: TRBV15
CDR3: CATSRPQQRQFF

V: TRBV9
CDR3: CASSVASGTGLDTQYF

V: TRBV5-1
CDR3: CASSSPSSGANVLTF

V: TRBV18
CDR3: CASSPPNVRGPDTQYF

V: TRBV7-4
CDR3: CASSYETDQETQYF

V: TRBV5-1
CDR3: CASSLAGGRDTQYF

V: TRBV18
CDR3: CASSTLRDSKQGSYGYTF

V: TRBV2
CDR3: CASKRETYEQYF

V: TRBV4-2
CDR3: CASSGDTFYEQYF

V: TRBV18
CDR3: CASSPPGQTFSYEQYF

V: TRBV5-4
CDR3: CASSSRQGNTEAFF

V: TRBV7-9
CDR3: CASSLGRGRAGVKNEQFF

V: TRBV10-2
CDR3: CASRLQGGDQPQHF

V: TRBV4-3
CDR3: CASSPTGLVTDTQYF

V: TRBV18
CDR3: CASSPNSNQPQHF

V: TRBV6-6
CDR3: CASNRGSGANGLTF

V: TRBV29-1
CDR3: CSVLSGSSTDTQYF

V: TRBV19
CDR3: CASSIRRTGGNEQFF

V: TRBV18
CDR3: CASSPRWEGQETQYF

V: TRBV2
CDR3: CASSEQAGEQFF

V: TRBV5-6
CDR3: CASSLDRHMGAFF

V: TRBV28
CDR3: CASSPRTGGMFEQYF

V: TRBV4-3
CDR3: CASSQVGRGTEAFF